The 20 T cell receptor beta chains in this list originate from one sample, sequenced in a study of vaccination effects on CD4 cells after COVID-19. Profiled with immunoSEQ multiplex PCR; TCRdb holds only in-frame clones, not every one. Of roughly 34,000 clones listed, 70% are singletons. Subsequent to approximately 9 days of culture, CD4+ T cells were isolated. Their specific antigens are unknown. The sample here was CD4+ T cells from PBMCs cultured without peptide, taken before COVID-19 vaccination. Receptors were obtained from a human donor who received a COVID-19 vaccine.

The chain uses TRBV23-1 and TRBJ1-4; 10 bases are shared with TRBD1. TRBV23-1 is identified as an open reading frame with a role that is uncertain. V gave up 2 bases and J gave up 7 bases; unmatched junction bases: 7. The CDR3 runs to 16 residues. CDR3 sequence reads: CASSQADRGRGEKLFF. The CDR3 region has the DNA TGCGCCAGCAGTCAAGCAGACAGGGGGCGAGGTGAAAAACTGTTTTTT.

This sequence joins TRBV6-6 and TRBJ2-1; D uncertain. The germline CDR1 and CDR2 sequences are MNHNY and SVGAGI (reference sequence). This CDR3 comprises 15 residues. Trimming removed 6 bases at V and 1 base at J, with 13 bases between. The CDR3, as DNA: TGTGCCAGCAGCCGTGGACCCGGATCCTACAATGAGCAGTTCTTC. Amino acid sequence: CASSRGPGSYNEQFF.

J is TRBJ1-2 and V is TRBV7-9, with D perhaps matching TRBD1 (6 bases). Trimming shortened V by 5 bases and J by 7 bases, and 17 bases separated the two germline ends. Germline loops: CDR1 SEHNR, CDR2 FQNEAQ (reference sequence). The CDR3 totals 14 residues. The CDR3 loop reads CASSRGGASGGYTF. For the CDR3, the DNA is TGTGCCAGCAGCCGGGGGGGGGCTTCCGGTGGCTACACCTTC.

This chain's CDR3 is CASSYDYNEQFF. DNA for the CDR3: TGTGCCAGCAGTTACGACTACAATGAGCAGTTCTTC. This chain joins TRBV6-6 and TRBJ2-1; D is ambiguous. Germline assignment: CDR1 MNHNY and CDR2 SVGAGI (reference sequence). The CDR3 contains 12 residues. V gave up 2 bases and J gave up 3 bases, with 2 bases separating them.

The chain uses TRBV6-5 and TRBJ2-2, with D possibly TRBD2 on 5 matching bases. This CDR3 region has 15 residues. From germline, CDR1 is MNHEY and CDR2 SVGAGI. The V and J ends lost 10 bases and 0 bases respectively, with 15 bases between them. CDR3 nucleotides: TGTGCCACCCTAGCACCGGTCGCGAACACCGGGGAGCTGTTTTTT. Translation: CATLAPVANTGELFF.

The V and J genes are TRBV11-2 and TRBJ2-2; possibly TRBD2 for D (5 bases). The CDR3 covers 13 residues. V gave up 8 bases and J gave up 4 bases, with 11 bases separating them. The germline gives CDR1 SGHAT, CDR2 FQNNGV. The CDR3 reads CASGLGLTGELFF. The CDR3 coding sequence is TGTGCCAGCGGGCTAGGACTCACCGGGGAGCTGTTTTTT. The complete variable domain, with remaining parts taken from reference TRBV11-2 and TRBJ2-2, reads EAGVAQSPRYKIIEKRQSVAFWCNPISGHATLYWYQQILGQGPKLLIQFQNNGVVDDSQLPKDRFSAERLKGVDSTLKIQPAKLEDSAVYLCASGLGLTGELFFGEGSRLTVL.

This clone was observed a few times. This rearrangement joins TRBV3-1 (or the pseudogene TRBV3-2) to TRBJ2-2; D is tentatively TRBD1 or TRBD2 (6 bases each). Trimming took 5 bases from V and 7 from J, leaving 26 bases between them. Germline CDR1 reads LGHDT; CDR2 reads YNNKEL (reference sequence). This CDR3 is built from 18 residues. The CDR3 coding sequence is TGTGCCAGCAGCGTACGACTCTCGGGGGCGGAAAGACACGGGGAGCTGTTTTTT. Translation: CASSVRLSGAERHGELFF.

This clone was picked up a small number of times. This chain connects TRBV6-5 to TRBJ2-5, with D perhaps matching TRBD1 (5 bases). The V end lost 5 bases, the J end lost 1 base, and 14 bases lay between the germline ends. The germline CDR1 and CDR2 sequences are MNHEY and SVGAGI. CDR3 length: 15 residues. The DNA for the CDR3 is TGTGCCAGCAGTCTCGAGTGGACACCCCAAGAGACCCAGTACTTC. Protein: CASSLEWTPQETQYF.

The rearrangement links TRBV7-2 to TRBJ2-3; a possible D gene is TRBD2 (6 bases). CDR1 is SGHTA, CDR2 FQGNSA, per germline. V gave up 6 bases and J gave up 4 bases, with 26 bases separating them. The length of the CDR3 is 18 residues. CDR3 sequence (DNA): TGTGCCAGCAGGGCGCCTTGGCTAGCGTGGGGCGAGGCAGATACGCAGTATTTT. Its protein product is CASRAPWLAWGEADTQYF.

This clone has only a few counts. This chain uses TRBV6-5 with TRBJ1-3; D is uncertain. The V end lost 7 bases, the J end lost 0 bases, and 10 bases lay between the germline ends. Germline assignment: CDR1 MNHEY and CDR2 SVGAGI. CDR3 length: 14 amino acids. CDR3 loop: CASKGSASGNTIYF. DNA of the CDR3: TGTGCCAGCAAAGGATCAGCCTCTGGAAACACCATATATTTT.

This chain connects TRBV19 to TRBJ1-1; D is possibly TRBD1 (6 bases). The CDR3 loop spans 16 amino acids. V shed 0 bases and J shed 3 bases, with 14 bases lying between them. In germline, CDR1 is LNHDA, CDR2 SQIVND (reference sequence). In DNA, the CDR3 is TGTGCCAGTAGTATAGATACCGCAGGGGCGTACACTGAAGCTTTCTTT. It is translated as CASSIDTAGAYTEAFF.

This rearrangement joins TRBV7-8 to TRBJ1-3; D might be TRBD1 (6 bases). Trimming left V 3 bases short and J 6 bases short, with 9 bases between. The germline CDR1 and CDR2 sequences are SGHVS and FQNEAQ. CDR3 length: 13 residues. Here the CDR3 DNA reads TGTGCCAGCAGCTTTGCAGGGGCAAACACCATATATTTT. Its protein is CASSFAGANTIYF. Based on the CDR3 plus reference TRBV7-8 and TRBJ1-3, the full variable domain is GAGVSQSPRYKVAKRGQDVALRCDPISGHVSLFWYQQALGQGPEFLTYFQNEAQLDKSGLPSDRFFAERPEGSVSTLKIQRTQQEDSAVYLCASSFAGANTIYFGEGSWLTVV.

The rearrangement links TRBV21-1 to TRBJ1-1; the table's D call, TRBD1, has no DNA check behind it. TRBV21-1 is a pseudogene. The CDR3 has 13 residues. CDR3 coding DNA: TGTGCCAGCAGCAAACGCAGGGCCACTGAAGCTTTCTTT. Its protein is CASSKRRATEAFF.

This clone was counted only a few times. V usage is TRBV7-7 and J usage is TRBJ2-2; perhaps D is TRBD1 or TRBD2 (5 bases each). The V gene's germline CDR1 is SSHAT and CDR2 FNYEAQ (reference sequence). The CDR3 is 14 amino acids. Trimming took off 6 bases at V and 5 bases at J, with 13 bases between the two ends. In DNA, the CDR3 is TGTGCCAGCAGAGCCGGGACGGAGACCGGGGAGCTGTTTTTT. This sequence encodes CASRAGTETGELFF.

This clone rates as large. V is TRBV2 and J is TRBJ1-6, with D unclear. CDR1 and CDR2 (germline): SNHLY, FYNNEI. Trimming cost V 2 bases and J 10 bases, with 15 bases left between them. CDR3 length equals 15 residues. The CDR3 DNA sequence: TGTGCCAGCAGTGAACAGAAAGGGAGTGGGTCACCCCTCCACTTT. It encodes CASSEQKGSGSPLHF.

This rearrangement joins TRBV9 to TRBJ2-3, with D maybe TRBD2 (6 bases). From germline, CDR1 is SGDLS and CDR2 YYNGEE. V lost 0 bases and J 7 bases, leaving 9 bases between the germline ends. The CDR3 totals 13 residues. CDR3 nucleotides: TGTGCCAGCAGCGTAGGGGAGGTAAATACGCAGTATTTT. Translated: CASSVGEVNTQYF.

The J gene is TRBJ2-2, the V gene TRBV19; 9 bases fit TRBD2. CDR3 length: 14 amino acids. Germline CDR1 and CDR2: LNHDA and SQIVND (reference sequence). The junction had 4 bases not matched to a gene; V was cut back by 5 bases and J by 6 bases. CDR3 in DNA: TGTGCCAGTAGTGGGGCGGGAGGGGCCGGGGAGCTGTTTTTT. This translates into CASSGAGGAGELFF.

In its sample, this clone was seen once. The genes are TRBV14 and TRBJ1-1; a weak D match, TRBD1 (5 bases). Between the trimmed V and J ends, which lost 0 bases and 4 bases, there was a span of 18 bases. The CDR3 runs to 17 residues. The germline CDR1 and CDR2 sequences are SGHDN and FVKESK. CDR3 in amino acids: CASSQDPKGPRGTEAFF. In nucleotides, the CDR3 is TGTGCCAGCAGCCAAGACCCGAAGGGGCCCCGCGGCACTGAAGCTTTCTTT. The complete variable domain, with remaining parts taken from reference TRBV14 and TRBJ1-1, reads EAGVTQFPSHSVIEKGQTVTLRCDPISGHDNLYWYRRVMGKEIKFLLHFVKESKQDESGMPNNRFLAERTGGTYSTLKVQPAELEDSGVYFCASSQDPKGPRGTEAFFGQGTRLTVV.

This clone was found once. The genes are TRBV4-1 and TRBJ2-1, with D possibly TRBD2 on 6 matching bases. V shed 5 bases and J shed 15 bases, with 17 bases lying between them. Germline V gives CDR1 MGHRA, CDR2 YSYEKL. CDR3 length: 12 amino acids. The CDR3 loop reads CASSSPRGGRFF. For the CDR3, the DNA is TGCGCCAGCAGCTCCCCTCGGGGAGGTCGGTTCTTC.

This sequence joins TRBV28 and TRBJ2-1, with no clear D. Between the trimmed V and J ends, which lost 6 bases and 9 bases, there was a span of 12 bases. Germline V CDR1 and CDR2: MDHEN, SYDVKM. This CDR3 spans 12 amino acids. CDR3 nucleotide sequence: TGTGCCAGCAGCCTTTGGTCCGGTGAGCAGTTCTTC. This sequence encodes CASSLWSGEQFF.